A selection of T cell receptor beta chains follows, all from one sample in a study of vaccination and CD4 T cells after COVID-19. The antigens these receptors bind are not known. TCRdb independently ran MiXCR on the PCR reads; one entry per CDR3 protein. The sample yields about 12,000 distinct CDR3 sequences, 55% to 65% seen once. The material sequenced was CD4+ T cells from blood, cultured in vitro, taken before SARS-CoV-2 vaccination. The receptors were gathered from a human donor who had recovered from COVID-19. Both conserved end residues are part of each CDR3. D genes are given only for firm matches. Only part of the rows carry a size: once, few, many, or a class if the clone is expanded.

j_gene	len	d_gene	abundance	v_gene	CDR3nt	CDR3aa
TRBJ2-2	15	TRBD2	once	TRBV7-3	TGTGCCAGCAGCTTACAATCTAGCGGGACCGGGGAGCTGTTTTTT	CASSLQSSGTGELFF
TRBJ1-2	11	NA	few	TRBV6-2/TRBV6-3	TGTGCCAGCAGTTACGTGGAAGGCTACACCTTC	CASSYVEGYTF
TRBJ2-1	16	NA	NA	TRBV20-1	TGCAGTGCTCCATTATCCGGGACGCTCCGGAGGAATGAGCAGTTCTTC	CSAPLSGTLRRNEQFF
TRBJ1-5	15	NA	few	TRBV20-1	TGCAGTGCTACGATTACCGGGAAAAGGAGACAGCCCCAGCATTTT	CSATITGKRRQPQHF
TRBJ2-1	13	NA	NA	TRBV19	TGTGCCAGTAGTATAACGCTCTACAATGAGCAGTTCTTC	CASSITLYNEQFF
TRBJ2-3	15	NA	NA	TRBV11-3	TGTGCCAGCAGCCCGAGTGGCAGGGGTATAGATACGCAGTACTTT	CASSPSGRGIDTQYF
TRBJ2-1	15	TRBD2	NA	TRBV7-3	TGTGCCAGCAGCCCAAGACTAGCGGGCGTGGGCGAGCAGTTCTTC	CASSPRLAGVGEQFF
TRBJ1-5	15	TRBD1	once	TRBV19	TGTGCCAGCAGGACAGGGGCGAGTGTCAATCAGCCCCAGCATTTT	CASRTGASVNQPQHF
TRBJ1-5	14	NA	NA	TRBV19	TGTGCCAGTAGTATGTCAGTGGACCGAGGGCCCCCGCATTTT	CASSMSVDRGPPHF
TRBJ2-7	12	NA	NA	TRBV7-9	TGTGCCAGCAGCTTAGACTTTAGAGTGCAGTACTTC	CASSLDFRVQYF
TRBJ1-2	13	TRBD1	NA	TRBV7-3	TGTGCCAGCAGCAACGACAGGGGTTCTGGCTACACCTTC	CASSNDRGSGYTF
TRBJ2-3	13	NA	NA	TRBV10-3	TGTGCTACCATGGGGGGGCAGGGGGATACGCAGTATTTT	CATMGGQGDTQYF
TRBJ2-7	14	NA	NA	TRBV25-1	TGTGCCAGCAGTGAATATTATCCAGGGAATGAGCAGTACTTC	CASSEYYPGNEQYF
TRBJ2-7	14	TRBD2	NA	TRBV20-1	TGCAGTGCTAGCCCCCCCGGGACTAGTAACGAGCAGTACTTC	CSASPPGTSNEQYF
TRBJ2-7	14	TRBD2	NA	TRBV7-9	TGTGCCAGCAGCAGGGGTCGGGGAGGGTACGAGCAGTACTTC	CASSRGRGGYEQYF
TRBJ1-1	15	NA	NA	TRBV7-2	TGTGCCAGCAACCCAGTGTCTGGGGTGGGGACTGAAGCTTTCTTT	CASNPVSGVGTEAFF
TRBJ2-3	14	TRBD1	NA	TRBV24-1	TGTGCCACAAATCCGGGACAGGGGGCAGATACGCAGTATTTT	CATNPGQGADTQYF
TRBJ2-5	13	NA	NA	TRBV24-1	TGTGCCACCGGGGGAGGATTCCAAGAGACCCAGTACTTC	CATGGGFQETQYF
TRBJ1-2	15	NA	NA	TRBV7-2	TGTGCCAGCAGCTTAGGTGGCAGGGGTTCAGGTGGCTACACCTTC	CASSLGGRGSGGYTF
TRBJ2-7	14	TRBD2	NA	TRBV20-1	TGCAGTGGAGGGGGCCCTAGCGGGAGCGGCGAGCAGTACTTC	CSGGGPSGSGEQYF
TRBJ1-5	14	TRBD1	NA	TRBV18	TGTGCCAGCTCACCGGACAGGGCCAATCAGCCCCAGCATTTT	CASSPDRANQPQHF
TRBJ2-3	14	NA	NA	TRBV20-1	TGCAGTGCTAGAGATATGTTGCGCACAGATACGCAGTATTTT	CSARDMLRTDTQYF
TRBJ2-7	14	NA	NA	TRBV2	TGTGCCAGCTTTCGGCAGGGGAATCGTGGCGAGCAGTACTTC	CASFRQGNRGEQYF
TRBJ1-5	15	TRBD1	NA	TRBV20-1	TGCAGTGCTCGCCAAGGGGGCAGAAGCAATCAGCCCCAGCATTTT	CSARQGGRSNQPQHF
TRBJ2-5	13	NA	NA	TRBV10-3	TGTGCCATCAGGGATAGTGCCCAAGAGACCCAGTACTTC	CAIRDSAQETQYF
TRBJ2-3	15	TRBD1	once	TRBV6-1	TGTGCCAGCAATCCTGGACAGGCTAGCACAGATACGCAGTATTTT	CASNPGQASTDTQYF
TRBJ2-3	14	NA	few	TRBV7-9	TGTGCCAGCAGCCCGAGGACTGGCACAGATACGCAGTATTTT	CASSPRTGTDTQYF
TRBJ1-6	15	NA	few	TRBV5-4	TGTGCCAGCAGCTTGGTGGGGGACTCAAATTCACCCCTCCACTTT	CASSLVGDSNSPLHF
TRBJ2-5	12	NA	NA	TRBV20-1	TGCAGTGCTACAGGGTTAGGAGAGACCCAGTACTTC	CSATGLGETQYF
TRBJ2-3	14	TRBD2	few	TRBV20-1	TGCAGTACCGGGACTAGCGGGGCCACAGATACGCAGTATTTT	CSTGTSGATDTQYF
TRBJ1-5	16	NA	NA	TRBV21-1	TGTGCCAGCTCTCCTATTGGCGGGGGAGGCAGGCAGCCCCAGCATTTT	CASSPIGGGGRQPQHF
TRBJ1-1	18	NA	NA	TRBV6-5	TGTGCCAGCAGTTACTCAGCGAACACGGGGATTGGGGGCACTGAAGCTTTCTTT	CASSYSANTGIGGTEAFF
TRBJ2-2	15	TRBD2	NA	TRBV7-2	TGTGCCAGCAGCTTCGCGGGAGGGTTCACCGGGGAGCTGTTTTTT	CASSFAGGFTGELFF
TRBJ2-7	15	TRBD2	few	TRBV20-1	TGCAGTGCTCTTACTAGCGGGAGGGCGCGGGGCGAGCAGTACTTC	CSALTSGRARGEQYF
TRBJ2-7	14	NA	once	TRBV6-1	TGTGCCAGCAGGGCCGGGTCAAACTCCTACGAGCAGTACTTC	CASRAGSNSYEQYF
TRBJ2-3	15	TRBD2	few	TRBV15	TGTGCCACCAGGAAGCTAGCGGCCAGCACAGATACGCAGTATTTT	CATRKLAASTDTQYF
TRBJ1-2	15	TRBD1	NA	TRBV20-1	TGCAGTGCTAGCGGGGGAGAGGGGGCCCCCTATGGCTACACCTTC	CSASGGEGAPYGYTF